This entry is about one T cell receptor beta chain. This clonotype was seen at least ten times. The target of this receptor is not known. The input lacks base qualities; no much larger clone sits a single base away. The sample comes from a study of T cells in Graves' hyperthyroidism and ophthalmopathy (dated by TCRdb to between 2018 and 2021). The study in broad terms: Peripheral blood samples were taken at the time of initial diagnosis, prior to any treatment. The paper reports TCR Vbeta CDR3 sequencing of approximately 130 peripheral blood samples: over 40 ophthalmopathy, around 80 hyperthyroidism and approximately 17 progressor patients. For training and testing, the roughly 93 patients in the discovery cohort were randomly divided in a 7:3 ratio. An independent validation cohort of 18 to 20 hyperthyroidism patients and 17 patients who later progressed to ophthalmopathy tested prospective prediction of ophthalmopathy. In addition, the study compared T-cell repertoires in thyroid tissue and in blood from several Graves' hyperthyroidism patients. After blood sampling, hyperthyroidism patients were treated with methimazole at a starting dose of 30 mg daily, and ophthalmopathy patients were treated with high-dose intravenous methylprednisolone. TCR V-J signatures able to tell the groups apart were searched for in a discovery cohort of approximately 95 patients, of whom 43 had Graves' ophthalmopathy and roughly 58 had stable Graves' hyperthyroidism.

Amplification of TCR beta CDR3 regions was carried out from RNA transcripts. The first round of RT-PCR for the TCR CDR3 was performed with the HTBI primer set and the Qiagen OneStep RT-PCR kit. Libraries were constructed in a second round of multiplex PCR, after which size selection and purification were performed. The libraries were sequenced on an Illumina HiSeq2000 using paired-end 100 bp reads. The paper's processing steps were these. SOAPnuke was used to process the raw data, throwing out any read that contained adapters or uncalled bases, had a mean Phred below 15, or lacked an exact constant-primer or identifier match. High-quality paired reads were merged using COPE v1.2.5, and each unique nucleotide sequence was defined as a clonotype. MiTCR v1.1 was used to align the clonotypes against IMGT TRBV, TRBD and TRBJ reference segments. The analysis included only V-J combinations with a frequency above 0.0001, which together covered roughly 99% of the repertoires. The TCS score was defined as the ratio of F50 (clonal expansion) to E x V (chaos), calculated using BLOSUM62-based TCRdist between CDR3 peptides within each V-J. Welch's t-statistics and random forest reduced just over 500 V-J features to fewer than 15, which were used in a naive Bayes classifier (R e1071). TCRdb itself trimmed the public reads at Q25 with fastp, ran MiXCR and retained productive beta chains. CDR3 protein sequences are deduplicated, and each keeps its most common genes and DNA. Clone size and V and J calls follow TCRdb, not the original study. This sample is represented by 500,000 to 650,000 distinct CDR3 sequences; more than 14% of them were singletons. 12% of the sample is in the top ten clones.

Ophthalmopathy patients had moderately to severely active disease, Clinical Activity Score of at least 3, NOSPECS grade of at least 4, and duration under 3 months. Exclusion was applied to patients with uncontrolled infections, other autoimmune diseases, pregnancy or lactation. Diagnoses relied on clinical symptoms, serum thyroxine and TRAb, thyroid ultrasound and orbital computed tomography. PBMCs were isolated from approximately 10 ml of fresh peripheral blood by Ficoll-Paque density gradient centrifugation. Trizol reagent was used to extract total RNA, and RNA quality was then checked on an Agilent 2100 Bioanalyzer. General findings and caveats noted by the study authors: In cross-validation, a model built on a 13 V-J signature told ophthalmopathy apart from stable hyperthyroidism with 85% to 90% sensitivity and around 84% specificity, and in testing the same model reached 80%/75%. In validation, the model predicted progression to ophthalmopathy with roughly 66% sensitivity and approximately 74% specificity, a median of approximately 6.7 months before onset. Most expanded thyroid clonotypes (frequency above 0.001) were also detected in blood, suggesting blood repertoires may reflect thyroid immune responses. No statistical method was used to fix the sample size in advance, and group allocation was not hidden from the investigators.

The cysteine opens and the phenylalanine closes a CDR3 of 16 amino acids. Only the CDR3 portion is preserved as DNA: 48 bases, with reading frame beginning at the first base. Looking up the germline V gene yields CDR1 SGHRS and CDR2 YFSETQ. The germline V and J ends show losses of 5 bases and 7 bases respectively, and no gene match explains 13 bases of the junction. Specimen: blood. This clonotype was obtained from a woman aged 45 to 65 with Graves' ophthalmopathy. The rearrangement combines TRBV5-1 with TRBJ2-1; TRBD1 lines up with 9 middle nucleotides. The CDR3 protein: CASRLRLGQGRNEQFF. The DNA sequence is given as TGCGCCAGCAGGTTGAGGTTAGGACAGGGGAGGAATGAGCAGTTCTTC.